The 21 T cell receptor beta chains below all came from one sample that was sequenced in a study of blood T cell repertoires in COVID-19. TCRdb keeps only in-frame clones here, not all; method: immunoSEQ multiplex PCR. The profile shows around 290,000 clones, 88% of them singletons. The sequenced material came from PBMCs or T cells enriched from blood (not recorded which). The receptors here all came from a woman aged 55 to 70 in a cohort exposed to, infected with or recovered from COVID-19 (not recorded which).

The V gene is TRBV18, the J gene TRBJ2-2; 9 positions match TRBD1. V lost 4 bases, J lost 7 bases, and 10 bases stayed unmatched. This CDR3 has 16 residues. The germline CDR1 and CDR2 sequences are KGHSH and LQKENI. The DNA of the CDR3 is TGTGCCAGCTCACACTACAGGGGGCAAGGCAGCGGGGAGCTGTTTTTT. It is translated as CASSHYRGQGSGELFF.

V gene TRBV7-9 combines with J gene TRBJ2-5; 9 nucleotides agree with TRBD1. V shed 3 bases, J shed 4 bases, and the junction held 3 bases outside the gene matches. The germline V gene has CDR1 SEHNR and CDR2 FQNEAQ (reference sequence). This CDR3 has 14 residues. CDR3 in DNA: TGTGCCAGCAGCTTGGCGGGACAGGGAGAGACCCAGTACTTC. This sequence encodes CASSLAGQGETQYF. The full variable domain, its missing parts supplied by reference TRBV7-9 and TRBJ2-5, is DTGVSQNPRHKITKRGQNVTFRCDPISEHNRLYWYRQTLGQGPEFLTYFQNEAQLEKSRLLSDRFSAERPKGSFSTLEIQRTEQGDSAMYLCASSLAGQGETQYFGPGTRLLVL.

The rearrangement links TRBV24-1 to TRBJ1-2; the match to TRBD1 covers 7 bases. V shed 4 bases and J 6 bases; nucleotides not matched to a gene: 13. CDR3 length: 16 residues. CDR1 is KGHDR and CDR2 is SFDVKD in the germline V gene. For the CDR3, the DNA is TGTGCCACCAGTGACAGGTCTCGGGACAGAGGAGATGGCTACACCTTC. Amino acid sequence: CATSDRSRDRGDGYTF.

The chain is built from TRBV7-9 and TRBJ1-1; 7 nucleotides align to TRBD1. The CDR3 runs 14 residues. Trimming at V came to 0 bases and at J to 5 bases, leaving 3 bases not matched to a gene. Per germline, CDR1 SEHNR and CDR2 FQNEAQ (reference sequence). In DNA form, the CDR3 reads TGTGCCAGCAGCTTAGCCTCAGGGGGGACTGAAGCTTTCTTT. This gives the protein CASSLASGGTEAFF.

This CDR3 reads CASSYRTPTGYNEQFF. CDR3 nucleotide sequence: TGTGCCAGCAGTTATCGCACCCCGACGGGTTACAATGAGCAGTTCTTC. This chain uses TRBV27 with TRBJ2-1; the D is unclear. This CDR3 spans 16 amino acids. The V end was cut by 4 bases, the J end by 4 bases, with 17 bases between. Germline CDR1 and CDR2: MNHEY and SMNVEV (reference sequence).

The chain is built from TRBV10-2 and TRBJ1-5; TRBD1 is a possible D gene (6 bases). The CDR3 contains 9 residues. V lost 8 bases, J lost 12 bases, and 8 bases lay in between. Germline V gene lookup returns CDR1 WSHSY and CDR2 SAAADI. The CDR3 spells CASSGHQHF. In nucleotides, the CDR3 is TGCGCCAGCTCGGGACACCAGCATTTT.

The V call is TRBV5-1, the J call TRBJ1-4, with D hard to call. The CDR3 spans 14 residues. The V gene's germline CDR1 is SGHRS and CDR2 YFSETQ. V was trimmed by 3 bases and J by 7 bases, leaving 13 bases between them. CDR3 bases: TGCGCCAGCAGCTCGTACTCGAGAGGTGAAAAACTGTTTTTT. This translates into CASSSYSRGEKLFF.

The V gene is TRBV7-9, the J gene TRBJ2-7, with TRBD1 identical over 9 bases. The germline V gene encodes CDR1 SEHNR and CDR2 FQNEAQ (reference sequence). The J segment lost 2 bases and the V segment lost 3 bases, leaving 5 bases of the junction unmatched. The CDR3 extends over 15 amino acids. In DNA, the CDR3 is TGTGCCAGCAGCTTTACAGGGGGCGCCCCCTACGAGCAGTACTTC. Translation: CASSFTGGAPYEQYF.

The chain uses TRBV7-3 and TRBJ2-1; D is unresolved. Per germline, CDR1 SGHTA and CDR2 FQGTGA. Trimming took off 4 bases at V and 4 bases at J, with 8 bases between the two ends. The CDR3 consists of 13 residues. CDR3 residues: CASSSQVYNEQFF. The CDR3 DNA follows: TGTGCCAGCAGCTCACAAGTTTACAATGAGCAGTTCTTC.

V and J are TRBV15 and TRBJ2-2, with D perhaps matching TRBD1 (6 bases). Germline CDR1 and CDR2: LNHNV and YYDKDF (reference sequence). The germline V and J ends were trimmed by 3 bases and 4 bases, with 15 bases remaining between them. The CDR3 contains 16 residues. The DNA of the CDR3 is TGTGCCACCAGCAGGACAGGTCTATTGGTCACCGGGGAGCTGTTTTTT. Translation gives CATSRTGLLVTGELFF.

The chain is built from TRBV6-2 or TRBV6-3 and TRBJ2-1; 9 nucleotides match TRBD1. Trimming cost V 6 bases and J 1 base; bases outside gene matches: 16. This CDR3 comprises 19 residues. CDR1 is MNHEY, CDR2 SVGEGT, per germline. The chain's CDR3 is CASSTNVPGQGHSYNEQFF. The DNA for the CDR3 is TGTGCCAGCAGCACCAACGTCCCGGGACAGGGCCATTCCTACAATGAGCAGTTCTTC.

This chain uses TRBV18 with TRBJ1-3; no reliable D call. V was clipped by 2 bases and J by 0 bases, with 8 bases between them. The CDR3 is made up of 15 amino acids. The germline V gene encodes CDR1 KGHSH and CDR2 LQKENI. This chain's CDR3 is CASSPSGSSGNTIYF. The CDR3 region has the DNA TGTGCCAGCTCACCAAGCGGGTCCTCTGGAAACACCATATATTTT.

Comments on this clone: A read error may account for a junction end that differs from germline. The gene calls are TRBV28 and TRBJ1-4, with D possibly being TRBD1 (5 bases). The CDR3 consists of 15 residues. CDR1 and CDR2 (germline): MDHEN, SYDVKM. This CDR3 is CASSPLPGTSEKLFF. As DNA, the CDR3 is TGTGCCAGCAGTCCACTCCCCGGGACTAGTGAAAAACTGTTTTTT. The whole variable domain, filled in from reference TRBV28 and TRBJ1-4, reads DVKVTQSSRYLVKRTGEKVFLECVQDMDHENMFWYRQDPGLGLRLIYFSYDVKMKEKGDIPEGYSVSREKKERFSLILESASTNQTSMYLCASSPLPGTSEKLFFGSGTQLSVL.

The chain has TRBV5-1 and TRBJ1-6; D might be TRBD1 (5 bases). There are 15 residues in the CDR3. CDR1 is SGHRS, CDR2 YFSETQ, per germline. V dropped 0 bases and J dropped 5 bases, with 9 bases sitting between them. Here the CDR3 DNA reads TGCGCCAGCAGCTTGGAGGGGCCCCATAATTCACCCCTCCACTTT. The encoded protein is CASSLEGPHNSPLHF.

This clone was counted only a few times. The chain carries TRBV24-1 and TRBJ2-2; 9 positions match TRBD1. Germline lookup yields CDR1 KGHDR and CDR2 SFDVKD. CDR3 size: 17 residues. The ends lost 0 bases at V and 6 bases at J; junction bases unmatched: 7. CDR3 region: CATSDLSGQGRPGELFF. The CDR3 coding sequence is TGTGCCACCAGTGATTTGTCGGGACAGGGAAGGCCCGGGGAGCTGTTTTTT.

V gene TRBV24-1 combines with J gene TRBJ2-7, with a possible D match to TRBD1 (6 bases). Trimming took 3 bases from V and 2 from J, leaving 10 bases between them. Germline loops: CDR1 KGHDR, CDR2 SFDVKD. This CDR3 has 14 amino acids. The CDR3 loop is CATSDGQGTYEQYF. CDR3 coding DNA: TGTGCCACCAGTGATGGGCAGGGGACCTACGAGCAGTACTTC.

A remark on this clone: One junction end does not reproduce the germline sequence, and a read error may be involved. This sequence joins TRBV25-1 and TRBJ2-7; perhaps TRBD2 as D (7 bases). The CDR3 sequence is 13 residues long. In germline, CDR1 is MGHDK, CDR2 SYGVNS. The CDR3 DNA sequence: TGTGTCAGCAGTAAGGGGGGGTCCTACGAGCAGTACTTC. It encodes CVSSKGGSYEQYF.

This sequence joins TRBV24-1 and TRBJ1-1, with a weak D call TRBD1 (6 bases). From germline, CDR1 is KGHDR and CDR2 SFDVKD. CDR3 size: 15 residues. V lost 9 bases and J lost 0, with 16 bases in between. The DNA for the CDR3 is TGTGCCACCTCGCGAGGGGGTAGCATGAACACTGAAGCTTTCTTT. Translation: CATSRGGSMNTEAFF.

This clone was recorded only once. In DNA form, the CDR3 reads TGTGCCAGCAGTGAAAGGCGGAAGAGCTCCTACAATGAGCAGTTCTTC. This sequence encodes CASSERRKSSYNEQFF. The chain employs TRBV2 and TRBJ2-1; D is ambiguous. CDR1 and CDR2 (germline): SNHLY, FYNNEI. V lost 2 bases and J 0 bases, leaving 11 bases between the germline ends. The CDR3 is made up of 16 amino acids.

The chain employs TRBV28 and TRBJ2-5, with D possibly matching TRBD2 (6 bases). Germline lookup yields CDR1 MDHEN and CDR2 SYDVKM. The CDR3 consists of 14 residues. V lost 5 bases to trimming and J lost 4 bases, with 14 bases between them. The CDR3 DNA follows: TGTGCCAGCAGTCGGACCGGGGGTAGAGAGACCCAGTACTTC. Amino acid sequence: CASSRTGGRETQYF.

This clone was observed once. V gene TRBV27 combines with J gene TRBJ1-5; D may be TRBD1 (5 bases). Germline CDR1 reads MNHEY; CDR2 reads SMNVEV (reference sequence). CDR3 length equals 16 residues. Trimming removed 2 bases at V and 2 bases at J, with 13 bases between. The CDR3 region is CASSLGRERGNQPQHF. The DNA of the CDR3 is TGTGCCAGCAGTTTAGGCAGGGAACGGGGCAATCAGCCCCAGCATTTT.